This TCR beta chain was observed in a study of T cells in Graves' hyperthyroidism and ophthalmopathy. Amplification of TCR beta CDR3 regions was performed using RNA transcripts as template. An initial round of RT-PCR targeting the TCR CDR3 relied on the HTBI primer set. TCRdb ran MiXCR on the multiplex PCR reads and lists one entry per CDR3 protein. The data show about 520,000 distinct CDR3 sequences, roughly a quarter seen once. Diagnostic decisions used clinical symptoms, serum thyroxine and TRAb, thyroid ultrasound and orbital computed tomography. Germline values: CDR1 LGHNA, CDR2 YSLEER. This CDR3 has 15 amino acids. V was cut by 2 bases and J by 3 bases, with 13 bases left in between.

Sequencing was done on a sample of blood. The TCR originated in a woman aged 25 to 39 with Graves' ophthalmopathy. The rearrangement links TRBV4-3 to TRBJ1-1; tentatively, D is TRBD1 (5 bases). The CDR3 loop is CASSQQGGEYTEAFF. DNA for the CDR3: TGCGCCAGCAGCCAACAGGGCGGGGAGTACACTGAAGCTTTCTTT.